The rows below give T cell receptor beta chains drawn from one sample of a study of identical twins. Using its own MiXCR run on the 5' RACE reads, TCRdb lists one record per CDR3 protein. This sample has 550,000 to 700,000 distinct CDR3 sequences, with 9.6% found just once. Separately, the same data were catalogued under a study of yellow fever vaccine responses in identical twins.

Sequencing input: PBMCs. These receptors all stem from a woman between 18 and 29 years old in good health. Both conserved end residues are part of each CDR3. The D gene is left open where the match is weak. A row's size may be missing; if present it is once, few, many or a size class.

>-|15|TRBJ2-1|-|TRBV11-2
TGTGCCAGCAGCTTAGAGTTTGATTCCTACAATGAGCAGTTCTTC
CASSLEFDSYNEQFF
>-|15|TRBJ2-7|few|TRBV7-9
TGTGCCAGCAGTCCCTCTCGGCACAGCTCCTACGAGCAGTACTTC
CASSPSRHSSYEQYF
>-|15|TRBJ2-7|few|TRBV29-1
TGCAGCGTTGTTCCATTTAGGGCAGCCTCCTACGAGCAGTACTTC
CSVVPFRAASYEQYF
>TRBD2|14|TRBJ2-5|few|TRBV7-9
TGTGCCAGCAGCCGGGGGGAGTTACAAGAGACCCAGTACTTC
CASSRGELQETQYF
>-|15|TRBJ2-4|few|TRBV14
TGTGCCAGCAGCCCAGTGGACGTAGCCAAAAACATTCAGTACTTC
CASSPVDVAKNIQYF
>-|16|TRBJ2-1|few|TRBV10-3
TGTGCCATCAGTGAGTCGACGAGGGTCCCATACAATGAGCAGTTCTTC
CAISESTRVPYNEQFF
>-|15|TRBJ2-7|few|TRBV18
TGTGCCAGCTCACCACCTATAATACAGGGTTACGAGCAGTACTTC
CASSPPIIQGYEQYF
>-|16|TRBJ2-1|-|TRBV20-1
TGCAGTGCTAGGATACCCCCCCTTACTCTCTACAATGAGCAGTTCTTC
CSARIPPLTLYNEQFF
>-|12|TRBJ2-1|many|TRBV6-2/TRBV6-3
TGTGCCAGCAGTTACAGGACCAATGAGCAGTTCTTC
CASSYRTNEQFF
>TRBD1|14|TRBJ2-5|many|TRBV5-1
TGCGCCAGCAGCCAGACAGGGGCGGAAGAGACCCAGTACTTC
CASSQTGAEETQYF
>-|14|TRBJ1-1|many|TRBV28
TGTGCCAGCAGTTTATTGACAGTGAACACTGAAGCTTTCTTT
CASSLLTVNTEAFF
>-|15|TRBJ2-2|-|TRBV27
TGTGCCAGCAGGCCGGGACTGACGAACACCGGGGAGCTGTTTTTT
CASRPGLTNTGELFF
>-|15|TRBJ2-5|-|TRBV18
TGTGCCAGCTCGCCCGGGACACCTATGGGGGAGACCCAGTACTTC
CASSPGTPMGETQYF
>-|20|TRBJ2-6|many|TRBV11-2
TGTGCCAGCAGCCGACCCCGGGAACATCCTCCCTCCTCTGGGGCCAACGTCCTGACTTTC
CASSRPREHPPSSGANVLTF
>-|16|TRBJ1-1|-|TRBV5-1
TGCGCCAGCAGCTCGAGACAGAGGGGACAGAACACTGAAGCTTTCTTT
CASSSRQRGQNTEAFF
>TRBD1|15|TRBJ2-7|-|TRBV6-2/TRBV6-3
TGTGCCAGCAGTTACTCGGGGACAGCAGACTACGAGCAGTACTTC
CASSYSGTADYEQYF
>TRBD1|17|TRBJ1-5|many|TRBV5-6
TGTGCCAGCAGCTCTGGACAGGGTCGCCTTTTGGATCAGCCCCAGCATTTT
CASSSGQGRLLDQPQHF
>-|16|TRBJ2-7|-|TRBV5-6
TGTGCCAGCAGCTTGACACTGCGGCGCCGAGGGGGGGAGCAGTACTTC
CASSLTLRRRGGEQYF
>TRBD1|15|TRBJ1-5|many|TRBV12-3/TRBV12-4
TGTGCCAGCAGTTTGGACAGGGGTGGGGTTCAGCCCCAGCATTTT
CASSLDRGGVQPQHF
>-|15|TRBJ2-1|few|TRBV27
TGTGCCAGCAGTTTAGGAGCGGAAGGGGGGGATGAGCAGTTCTTC
CASSLGAEGGDEQFF
>TRBD2|14|TRBJ2-5|-|TRBV15
TGTGCCACCAGGACTAGCGGCAATAGTGAGACCCAGTACTTC
CATRTSGNSETQYF